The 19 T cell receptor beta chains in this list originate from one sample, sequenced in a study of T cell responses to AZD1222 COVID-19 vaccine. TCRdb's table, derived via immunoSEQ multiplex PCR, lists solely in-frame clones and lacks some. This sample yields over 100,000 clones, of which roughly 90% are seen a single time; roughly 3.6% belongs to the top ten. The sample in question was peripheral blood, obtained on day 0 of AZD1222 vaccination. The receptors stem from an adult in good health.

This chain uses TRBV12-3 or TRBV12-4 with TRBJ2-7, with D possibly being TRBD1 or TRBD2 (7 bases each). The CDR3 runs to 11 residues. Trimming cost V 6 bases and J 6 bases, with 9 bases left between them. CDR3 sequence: CASSRGGEQYF. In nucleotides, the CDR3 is TGTGCCAGCAGCAGGGGGGGCGAGCAGTACTTC.

The CDR3 DNA follows: TGTGCCAGCAGCTTGAAACTAGCGGGGGGGAAAAACATTCAGTACTTC. It specifies CASSLKLAGGKNIQYF. The chain combines TRBV5-4 with TRBJ2-4; 13 bases agree with TRBD2. Trimming at V came to 1 base and at J to 4 bases, leaving 2 bases not matched to a gene. This CDR3 comprises 16 residues. Germline V lookup: CDR1 SGHNT, CDR2 YYREEE (reference sequence).

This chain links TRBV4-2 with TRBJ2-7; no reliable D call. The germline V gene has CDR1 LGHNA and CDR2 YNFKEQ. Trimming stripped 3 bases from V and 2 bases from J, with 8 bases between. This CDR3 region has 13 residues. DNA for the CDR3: TGTGCCAGCAGCCACCTCTTAACCTACGAGCAGTACTTC. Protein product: CASSHLLTYEQYF.

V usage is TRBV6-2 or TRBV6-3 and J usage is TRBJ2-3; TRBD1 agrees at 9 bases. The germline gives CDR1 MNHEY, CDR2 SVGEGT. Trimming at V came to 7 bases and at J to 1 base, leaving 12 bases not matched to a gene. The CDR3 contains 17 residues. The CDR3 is CASNPAGTGLGTDTQYF. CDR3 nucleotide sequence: TGTGCCAGCAACCCAGCTGGGACAGGGTTGGGCACAGATACGCAGTATTTT.

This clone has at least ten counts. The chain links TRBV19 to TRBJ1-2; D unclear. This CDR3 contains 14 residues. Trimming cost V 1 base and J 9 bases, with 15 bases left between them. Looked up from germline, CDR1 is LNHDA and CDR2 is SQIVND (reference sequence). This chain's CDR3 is CASSIAGGLDRYTF. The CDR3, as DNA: TGTGCCAGTAGTATAGCGGGAGGGTTAGATCGCTACACCTTC.

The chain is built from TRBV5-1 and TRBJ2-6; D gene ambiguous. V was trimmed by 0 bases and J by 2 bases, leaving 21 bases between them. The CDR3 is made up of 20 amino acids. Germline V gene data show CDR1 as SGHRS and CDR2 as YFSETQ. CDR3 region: CASSLVGHPTFTPGANVLTF. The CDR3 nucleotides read TGCGCCAGCAGCTTGGTCGGGCATCCTACCTTCACTCCTGGGGCCAACGTCCTGACTTTC.

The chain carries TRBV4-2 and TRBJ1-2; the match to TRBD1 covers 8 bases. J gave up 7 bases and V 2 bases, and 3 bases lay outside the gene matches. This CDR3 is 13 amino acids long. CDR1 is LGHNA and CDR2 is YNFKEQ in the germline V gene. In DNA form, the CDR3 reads TGTGCCAGCAGCCAACCGACAGGGGTTGGCTACACCTTC. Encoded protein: CASSQPTGVGYTF.

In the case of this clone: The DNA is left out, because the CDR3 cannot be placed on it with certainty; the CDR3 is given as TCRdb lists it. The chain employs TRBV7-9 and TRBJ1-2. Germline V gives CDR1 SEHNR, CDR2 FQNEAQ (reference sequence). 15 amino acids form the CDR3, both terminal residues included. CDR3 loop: CASSFGPGREHGYTF.

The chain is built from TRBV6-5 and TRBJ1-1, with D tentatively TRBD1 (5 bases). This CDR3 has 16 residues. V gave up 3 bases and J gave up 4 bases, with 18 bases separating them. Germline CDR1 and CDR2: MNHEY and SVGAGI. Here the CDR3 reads CASSYSTAGFGTEAFF. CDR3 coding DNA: TGTGCCAGCAGTTATTCTACGGCAGGGTTCGGCACTGAAGCTTTCTTT.

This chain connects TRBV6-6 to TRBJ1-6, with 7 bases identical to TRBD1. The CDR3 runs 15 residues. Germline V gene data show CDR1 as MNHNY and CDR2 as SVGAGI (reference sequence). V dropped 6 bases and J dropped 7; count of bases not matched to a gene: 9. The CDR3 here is CASRDETGWNSPLHF. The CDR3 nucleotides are TGTGCCAGCAGAGACGAGACAGGGTGGAATTCACCCCTCCACTTT.

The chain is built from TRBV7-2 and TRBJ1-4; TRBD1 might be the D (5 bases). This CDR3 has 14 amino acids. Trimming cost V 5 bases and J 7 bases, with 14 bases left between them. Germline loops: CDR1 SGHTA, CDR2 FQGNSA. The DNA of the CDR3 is TGTGCCAGCAGCCCCGGGGGGTCCGGTGAAAAACTGTTTTTT. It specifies CASSPGGSGEKLFF.

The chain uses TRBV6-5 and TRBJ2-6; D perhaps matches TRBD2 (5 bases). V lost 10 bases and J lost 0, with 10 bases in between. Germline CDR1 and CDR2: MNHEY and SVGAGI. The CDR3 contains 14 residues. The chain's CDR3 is CATSRGSGANVLTF. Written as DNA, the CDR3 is TGTGCCACCTCCCGGGGCTCTGGGGCCAACGTCCTGACTTTC.

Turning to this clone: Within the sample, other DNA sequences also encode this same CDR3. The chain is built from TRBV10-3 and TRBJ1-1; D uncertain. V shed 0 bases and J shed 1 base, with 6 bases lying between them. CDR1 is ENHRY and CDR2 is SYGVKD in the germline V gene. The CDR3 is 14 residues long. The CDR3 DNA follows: TGTGCCATCAGTGAGTCGGGAGGGAACACTGAAGCTTTCTTT. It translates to CAISESGGNTEAFF.

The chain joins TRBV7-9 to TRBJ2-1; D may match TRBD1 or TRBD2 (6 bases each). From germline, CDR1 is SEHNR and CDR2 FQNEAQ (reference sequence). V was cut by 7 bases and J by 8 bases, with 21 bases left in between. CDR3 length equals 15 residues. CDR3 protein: CASILEGGGFHEQFF. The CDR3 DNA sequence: TGTGCCAGCATTTTAGAAGGGGGAGGTTTCCATGAGCAGTTCTTC. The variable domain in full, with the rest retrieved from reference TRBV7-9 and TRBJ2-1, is DTGVSQNPRHKITKRGQNVTFRCDPISEHNRLYWYRQTLGQGPEFLTYFQNEAQLEKSRLLSDRFSAERPKGSFSTLEIQRTEQGDSAMYLCASILEGGGFHEQFFGPGTRLTVL.

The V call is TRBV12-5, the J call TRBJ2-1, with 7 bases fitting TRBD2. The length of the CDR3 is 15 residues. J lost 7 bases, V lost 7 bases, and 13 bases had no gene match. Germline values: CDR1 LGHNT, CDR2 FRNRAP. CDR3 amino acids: CASAQAGGLSNEQFF. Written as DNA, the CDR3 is TGTGCTAGTGCCCAGGCCGGGGGGTTGAGTAATGAGCAGTTCTTC.

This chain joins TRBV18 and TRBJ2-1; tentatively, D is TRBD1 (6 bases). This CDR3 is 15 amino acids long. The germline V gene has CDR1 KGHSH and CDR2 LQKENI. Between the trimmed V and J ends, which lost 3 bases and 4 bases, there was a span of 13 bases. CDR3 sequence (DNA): TGTGCCAGCTCACCTCCGGGACATACGTACAATGAGCAGTTCTTC. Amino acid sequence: CASSPPGHTYNEQFF.

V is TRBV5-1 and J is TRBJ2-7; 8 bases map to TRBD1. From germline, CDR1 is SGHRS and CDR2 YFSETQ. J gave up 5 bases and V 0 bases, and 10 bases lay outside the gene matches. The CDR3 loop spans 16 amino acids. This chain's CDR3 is CASSLGSVGQVNEQYF. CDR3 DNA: TGCGCCAGCAGCTTGGGAAGCGTGGGACAGGTGAACGAGCAGTACTTC.

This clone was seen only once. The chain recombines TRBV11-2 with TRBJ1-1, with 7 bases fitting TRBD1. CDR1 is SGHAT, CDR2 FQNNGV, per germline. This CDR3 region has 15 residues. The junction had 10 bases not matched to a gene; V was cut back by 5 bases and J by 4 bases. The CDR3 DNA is TGTGCCAGCAGCACCCGACAGGGCACGGCCACTGAAGCTTTCTTT. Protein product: CASSTRQGTATEAFF. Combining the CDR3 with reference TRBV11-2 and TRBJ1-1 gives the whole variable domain EAGVAQSPRYKIIEKRQSVAFWCNPISGHATLYWYQQILGQGPKLLIQFQNNGVVDDSQLPKDRFSAERLKGVDSTLKIQPAKLEDSAVYLCASSTRQGTATEAFFGQGTRLTVV.

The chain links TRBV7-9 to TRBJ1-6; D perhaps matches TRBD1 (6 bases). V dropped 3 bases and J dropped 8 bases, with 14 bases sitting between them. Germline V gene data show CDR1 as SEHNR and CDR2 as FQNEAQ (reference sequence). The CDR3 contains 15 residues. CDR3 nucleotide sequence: TGTGCCAGCAGCTTTATGGGGGGCACGGATTCACCCCTCCACTTT. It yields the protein CASSFMGGTDSPLHF.